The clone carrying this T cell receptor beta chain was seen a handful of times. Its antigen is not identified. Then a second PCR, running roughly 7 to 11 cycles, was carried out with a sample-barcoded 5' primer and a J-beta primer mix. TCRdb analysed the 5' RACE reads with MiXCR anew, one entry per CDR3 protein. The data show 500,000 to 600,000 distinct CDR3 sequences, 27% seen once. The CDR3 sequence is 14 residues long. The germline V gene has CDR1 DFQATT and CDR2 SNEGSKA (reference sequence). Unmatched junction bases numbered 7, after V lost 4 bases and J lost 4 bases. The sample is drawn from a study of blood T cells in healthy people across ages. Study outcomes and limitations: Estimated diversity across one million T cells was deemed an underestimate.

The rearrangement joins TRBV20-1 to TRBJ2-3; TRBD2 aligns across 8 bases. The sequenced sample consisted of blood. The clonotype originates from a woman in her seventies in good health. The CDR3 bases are TGCAGTGCTATGACAGGACTAGCTGCAGATACGCAGTATTTT. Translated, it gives CSAMTGLAADTQYF.